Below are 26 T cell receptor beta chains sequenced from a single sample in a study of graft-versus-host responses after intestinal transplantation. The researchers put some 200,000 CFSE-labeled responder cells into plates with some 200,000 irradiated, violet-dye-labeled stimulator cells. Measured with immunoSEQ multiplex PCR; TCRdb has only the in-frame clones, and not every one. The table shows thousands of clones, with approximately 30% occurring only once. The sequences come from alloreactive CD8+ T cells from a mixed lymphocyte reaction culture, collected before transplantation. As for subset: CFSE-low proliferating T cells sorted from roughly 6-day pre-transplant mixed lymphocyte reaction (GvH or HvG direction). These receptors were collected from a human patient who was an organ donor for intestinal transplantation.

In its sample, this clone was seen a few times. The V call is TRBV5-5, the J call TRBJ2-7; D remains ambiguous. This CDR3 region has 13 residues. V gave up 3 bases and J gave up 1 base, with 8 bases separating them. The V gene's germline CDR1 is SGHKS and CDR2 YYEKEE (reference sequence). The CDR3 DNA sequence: TGTGCCAGCAGCTCTCCGAGTTCCTACGAGCAGTACTTC. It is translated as CASSSPSSYEQYF.

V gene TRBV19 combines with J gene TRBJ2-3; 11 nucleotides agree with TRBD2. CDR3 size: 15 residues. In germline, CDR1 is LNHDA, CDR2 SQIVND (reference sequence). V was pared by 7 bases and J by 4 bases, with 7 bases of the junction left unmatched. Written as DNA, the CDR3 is TGTGCCAGTACCGCGACTAGCGGGATCGCAGATACGCAGTATTTT. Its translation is CASTATSGIADTQYF.

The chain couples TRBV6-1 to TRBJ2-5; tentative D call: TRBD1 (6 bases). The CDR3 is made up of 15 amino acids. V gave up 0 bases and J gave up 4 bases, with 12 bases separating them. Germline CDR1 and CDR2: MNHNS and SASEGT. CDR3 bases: TGTGCCAGCAGTGAAGCTACGACAGGACCAGAGACCCAGTACTTC. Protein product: CASSEATTGPETQYF.

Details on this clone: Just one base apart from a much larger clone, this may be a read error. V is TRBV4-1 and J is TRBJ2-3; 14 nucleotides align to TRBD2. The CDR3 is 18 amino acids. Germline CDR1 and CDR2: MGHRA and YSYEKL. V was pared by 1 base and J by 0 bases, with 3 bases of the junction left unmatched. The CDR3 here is CASSQGLAGGPSTDTQYF. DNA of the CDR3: TGCGCCAGCAGCCAAGGACTAGCGGGGGGGCCTAGCACAGATACGCAGTATTTT.

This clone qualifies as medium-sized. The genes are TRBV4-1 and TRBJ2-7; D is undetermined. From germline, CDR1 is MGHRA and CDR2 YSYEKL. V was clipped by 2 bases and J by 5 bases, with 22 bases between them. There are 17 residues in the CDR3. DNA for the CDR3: TGCGCCAGCAGCCAAAACTTTGGGCACGACATACTCCACGAGCAGTACTTC. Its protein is CASSQNFGHDILHEQYF.

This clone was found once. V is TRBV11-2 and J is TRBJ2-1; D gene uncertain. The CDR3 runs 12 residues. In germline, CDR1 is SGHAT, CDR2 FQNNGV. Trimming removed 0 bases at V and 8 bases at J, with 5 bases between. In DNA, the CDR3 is TGTGCCAGCAGCTTAGAGGCCTATGAGCAGTTCTTC. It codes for CASSLEAYEQFF.

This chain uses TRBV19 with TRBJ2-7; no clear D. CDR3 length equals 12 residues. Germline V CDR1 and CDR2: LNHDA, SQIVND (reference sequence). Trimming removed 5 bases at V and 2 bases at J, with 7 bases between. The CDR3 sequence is CASSPRPYEQYF. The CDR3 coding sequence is TGTGCCAGTAGTCCCCGTCCCTACGAGCAGTACTTC.

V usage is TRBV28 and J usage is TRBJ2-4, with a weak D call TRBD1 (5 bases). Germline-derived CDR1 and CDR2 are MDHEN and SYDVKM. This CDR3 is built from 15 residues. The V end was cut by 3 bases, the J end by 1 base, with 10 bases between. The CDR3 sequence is CASSLKGSAKNIQYF. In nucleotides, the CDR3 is TGTGCCAGCAGTTTGAAGGGGTCGGCCAAAAACATTCAGTACTTC.

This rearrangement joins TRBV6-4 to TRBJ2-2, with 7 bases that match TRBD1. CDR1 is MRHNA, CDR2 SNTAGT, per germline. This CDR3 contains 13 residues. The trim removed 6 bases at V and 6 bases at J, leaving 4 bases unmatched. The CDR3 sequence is CASRGTDSGELFF. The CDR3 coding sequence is TGTGCCAGCAGGGGGACAGACTCCGGGGAGCTGTTTTTT.

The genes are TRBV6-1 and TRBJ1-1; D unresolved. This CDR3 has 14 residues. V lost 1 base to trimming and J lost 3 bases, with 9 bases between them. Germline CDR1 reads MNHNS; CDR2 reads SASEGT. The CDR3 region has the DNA TGTGCCAGCAGTGAAGAGTTGGCACACACTGAAGCTTTCTTT. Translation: CASSEELAHTEAFF.

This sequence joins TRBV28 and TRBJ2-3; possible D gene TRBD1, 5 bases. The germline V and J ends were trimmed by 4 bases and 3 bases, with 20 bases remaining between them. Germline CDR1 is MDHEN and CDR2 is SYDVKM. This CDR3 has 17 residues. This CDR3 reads CASSSITPGLDTDTQYF. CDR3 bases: TGTGCCAGCAGTTCGATTACGCCAGGGCTAGATACAGATACGCAGTATTTT. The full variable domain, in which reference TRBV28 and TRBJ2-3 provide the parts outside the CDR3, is DVKVTQSSRYLVKRTGEKVFLECVQDMDHENMFWYRQDPGLGLRLIYFSYDVKMKEKGDIPEGYSVSREKKERFSLILESASTNQTSMYLCASSSITPGLDTDTQYFGPGTRLTVL.

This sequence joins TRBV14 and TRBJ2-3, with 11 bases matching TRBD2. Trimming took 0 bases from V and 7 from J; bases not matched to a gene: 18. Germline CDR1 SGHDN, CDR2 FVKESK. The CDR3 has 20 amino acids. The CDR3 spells CASSQDTHYVLAGGGNTQYF. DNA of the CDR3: TGTGCCAGCAGCCAAGATACCCACTACGTCCTAGCGGGAGGAGGAAATACGCAGTATTTT.

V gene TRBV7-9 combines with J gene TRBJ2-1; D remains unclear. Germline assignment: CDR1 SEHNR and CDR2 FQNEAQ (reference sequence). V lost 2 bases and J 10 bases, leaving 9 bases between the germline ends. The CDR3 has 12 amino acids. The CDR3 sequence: CASSLTAEEQFF. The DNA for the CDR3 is TGTGCCAGCAGCTTAACGGCGGAGGAGCAGTTCTTC. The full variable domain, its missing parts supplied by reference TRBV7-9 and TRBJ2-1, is DTGVSQNPRHKITKRGQNVTFRCDPISEHNRLYWYRQTLGQGPEFLTYFQNEAQLEKSRLLSDRFSAERPKGSFSTLEIQRTEQGDSAMYLCASSLTAEEQFFGPGTRLTVL.

CDR3 residues: CASSLESTGGLYNEQFF. The CDR3 DNA follows: TGTGCCAGCAGCTTAGAATCGACTGGGGGCCTTTACAATGAGCAGTTCTTC. The gene calls are TRBV7-9 and TRBJ2-1; possibly TRBD1 for D (6 bases). Germline V lookup: CDR1 SEHNR, CDR2 FQNEAQ (reference sequence). The V gene lost 1 base and the J gene lost 4 bases, with 17 bases spanning the gap. The CDR3 loop spans 17 amino acids.

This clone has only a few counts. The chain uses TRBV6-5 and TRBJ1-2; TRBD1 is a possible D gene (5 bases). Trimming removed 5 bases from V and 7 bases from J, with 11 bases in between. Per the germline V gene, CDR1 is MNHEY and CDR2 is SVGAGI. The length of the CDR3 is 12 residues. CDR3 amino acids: CASSPGTIGYTF. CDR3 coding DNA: TGTGCCAGCAGTCCCGGGACTATTGGCTACACCTTC.

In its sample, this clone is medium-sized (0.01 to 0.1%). The chain's CDR3 is CASSDRGRGNYGYTF. The DNA of the CDR3 is TGTGCCAGCAGCGACAGGGGGAGGGGTAACTATGGCTACACCTTC. The gene calls are TRBV13 and TRBJ1-2; 9 nucleotides line up with TRBD1. The V and J ends lost 5 bases and 1 base, in that order; junction bases with no gene match: 5. The CDR3 extends over 15 amino acids. CDR1 and CDR2 (germline): PRHDT, FYEKMQ (reference sequence).

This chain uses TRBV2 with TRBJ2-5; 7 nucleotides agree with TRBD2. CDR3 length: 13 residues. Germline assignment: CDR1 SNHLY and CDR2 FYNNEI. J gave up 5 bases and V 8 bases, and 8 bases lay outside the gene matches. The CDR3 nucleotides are TGTGCCAGCGCCCTTTGGGGGGGGGAGACCCAGTACTTC. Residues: CASALWGGETQYF.

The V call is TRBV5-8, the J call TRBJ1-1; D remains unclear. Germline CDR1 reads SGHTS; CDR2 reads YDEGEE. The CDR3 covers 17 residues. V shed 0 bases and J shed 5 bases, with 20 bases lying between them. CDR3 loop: CASSLARRRITRTEAFF. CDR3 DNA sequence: TGTGCCAGCAGCTTGGCCAGGCGAAGGATTACGAGAACTGAAGCTTTCTTT.

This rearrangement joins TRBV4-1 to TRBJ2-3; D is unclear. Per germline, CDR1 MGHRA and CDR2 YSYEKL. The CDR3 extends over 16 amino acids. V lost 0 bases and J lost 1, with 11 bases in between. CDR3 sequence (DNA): TGCGCCAGCAGCCAAGAGGCTCAGGTGGGCACAGATACGCAGTATTTT. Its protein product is CASSQEAQVGTDTQYF.

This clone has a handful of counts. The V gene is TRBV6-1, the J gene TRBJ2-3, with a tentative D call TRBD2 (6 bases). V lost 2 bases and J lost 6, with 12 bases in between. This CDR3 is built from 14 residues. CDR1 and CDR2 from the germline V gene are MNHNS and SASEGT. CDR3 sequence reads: CASSEFGGEDTQYF. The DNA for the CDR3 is TGTGCCAGCAGTGAATTCGGGGGTGAGGATACGCAGTATTTT.

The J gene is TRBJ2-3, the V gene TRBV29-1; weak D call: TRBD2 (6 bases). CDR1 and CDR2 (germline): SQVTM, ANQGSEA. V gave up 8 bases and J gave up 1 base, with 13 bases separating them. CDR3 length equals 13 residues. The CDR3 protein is CSSGGRGTDTQYF. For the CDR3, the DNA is TGCAGCTCCGGGGGTCGGGGCACAGATACGCAGTATTTT.

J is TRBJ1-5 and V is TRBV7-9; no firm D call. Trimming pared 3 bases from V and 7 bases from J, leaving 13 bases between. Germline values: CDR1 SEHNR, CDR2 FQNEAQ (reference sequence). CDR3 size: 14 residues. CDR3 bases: TGTGCCAGCAGCTTCGGAGAGGGAGGACAGCCCCAGCATTTT. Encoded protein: CASSFGEGGQPQHF.

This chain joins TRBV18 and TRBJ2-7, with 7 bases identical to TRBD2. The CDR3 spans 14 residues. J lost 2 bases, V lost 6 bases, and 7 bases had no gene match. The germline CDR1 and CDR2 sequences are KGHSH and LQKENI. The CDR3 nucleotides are TGTGCCAGCTCCCCCTTTACTAGCGCCTACGAGCAGTACTTC. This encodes CASSPFTSAYEQYF.

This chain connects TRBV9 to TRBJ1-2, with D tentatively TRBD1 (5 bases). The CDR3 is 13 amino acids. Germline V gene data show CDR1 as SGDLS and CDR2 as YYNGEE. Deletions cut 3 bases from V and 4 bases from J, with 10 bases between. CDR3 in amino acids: CASSGGGSYGYTF. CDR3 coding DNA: TGTGCCAGCAGCGGGGGGGGTAGCTATGGCTACACCTTC.

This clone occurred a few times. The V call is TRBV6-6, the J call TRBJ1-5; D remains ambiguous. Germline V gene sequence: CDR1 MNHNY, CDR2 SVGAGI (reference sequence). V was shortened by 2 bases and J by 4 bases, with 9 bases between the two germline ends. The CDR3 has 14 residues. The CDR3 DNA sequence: TGTGCCAGCAGTTACAGGAGGGTTAATCAGCCCCAGCATTTT. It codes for CASSYRRVNQPQHF.

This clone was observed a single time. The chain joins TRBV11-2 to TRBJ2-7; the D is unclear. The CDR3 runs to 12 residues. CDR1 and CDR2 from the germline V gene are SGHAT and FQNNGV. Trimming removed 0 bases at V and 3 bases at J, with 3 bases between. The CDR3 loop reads CASSLDSYEQYF. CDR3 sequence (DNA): TGTGCCAGCAGCTTAGACAGCTACGAGCAGTACTTC.